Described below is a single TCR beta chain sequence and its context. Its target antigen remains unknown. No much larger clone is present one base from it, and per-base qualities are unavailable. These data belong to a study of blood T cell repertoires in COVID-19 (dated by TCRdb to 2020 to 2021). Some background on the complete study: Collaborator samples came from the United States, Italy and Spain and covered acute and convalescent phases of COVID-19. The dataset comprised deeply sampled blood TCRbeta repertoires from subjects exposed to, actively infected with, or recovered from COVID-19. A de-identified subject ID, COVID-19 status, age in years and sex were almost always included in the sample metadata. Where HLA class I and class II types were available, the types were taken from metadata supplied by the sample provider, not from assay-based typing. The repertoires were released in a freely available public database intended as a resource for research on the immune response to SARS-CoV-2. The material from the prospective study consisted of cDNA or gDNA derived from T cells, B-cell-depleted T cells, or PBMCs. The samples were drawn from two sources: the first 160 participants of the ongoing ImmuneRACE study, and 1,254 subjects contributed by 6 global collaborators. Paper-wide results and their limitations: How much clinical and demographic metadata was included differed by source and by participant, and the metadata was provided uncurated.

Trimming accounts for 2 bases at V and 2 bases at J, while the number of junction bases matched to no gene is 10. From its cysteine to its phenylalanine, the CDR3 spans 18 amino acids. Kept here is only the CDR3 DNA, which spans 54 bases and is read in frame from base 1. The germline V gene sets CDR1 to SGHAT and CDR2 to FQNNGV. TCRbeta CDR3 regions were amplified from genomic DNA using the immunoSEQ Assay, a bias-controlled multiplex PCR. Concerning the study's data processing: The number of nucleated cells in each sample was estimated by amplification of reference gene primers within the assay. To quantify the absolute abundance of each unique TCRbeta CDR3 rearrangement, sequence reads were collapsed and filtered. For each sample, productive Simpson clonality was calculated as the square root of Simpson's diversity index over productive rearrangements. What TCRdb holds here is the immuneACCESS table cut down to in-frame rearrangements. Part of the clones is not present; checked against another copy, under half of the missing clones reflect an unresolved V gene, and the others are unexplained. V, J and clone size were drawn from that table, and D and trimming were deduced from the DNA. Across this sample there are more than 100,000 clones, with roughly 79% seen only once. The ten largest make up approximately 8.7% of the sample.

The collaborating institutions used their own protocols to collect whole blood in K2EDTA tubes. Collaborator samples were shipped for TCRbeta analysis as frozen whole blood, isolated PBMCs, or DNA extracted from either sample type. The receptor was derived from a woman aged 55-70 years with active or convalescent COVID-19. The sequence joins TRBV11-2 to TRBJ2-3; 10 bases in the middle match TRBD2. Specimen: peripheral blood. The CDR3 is CASSLRTSGIAYTDTQYF. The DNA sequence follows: TGTGCCAGCAGCTTACGGACTAGCGGCATTGCTTACACAGATACGCAGTATTTT. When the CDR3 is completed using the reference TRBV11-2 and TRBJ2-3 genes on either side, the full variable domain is EAGVAQSPRYKIIEKRQSVAFWCNPISGHATLYWYQQILGQGPKLLIQFQNNGVVDDSQLPKDRFSAERLKGVDSTLKIQPAKLEDSAVYLCASSLRTSGIAYTDTQYFGPGTRLTVL.